Described below is a single T cell receptor beta chain sequence and its context. The target of this receptor is not known. No base-level quality is on record; no much larger clone is a single base apart. The sample holds other DNA sequences that translate to the same CDR3. These data originate in a study of T cells in narcolepsy (dated by TCRdb to the late 2010s). Broadly, across the study: Patients with narcolepsy type 1 or type 2 (NT1, NT2) and healthy control donors were enrolled in the study. The study used TCR Vbeta sequencing to track clonotypes in blood and CSF while looking for autoreactive T cells in narcolepsy patients that target self-antigens of hypocretin neurons (hypocretin, TRIB2). General findings and caveats noted by the study authors: No sequences matching autoreactive T cell clones were contained in some blood memory CD4+ repertoires from patients and controls. Plots that compared CSF and blood CD4+ T cell clonotypes from the same patient highlighted HCRT-specific and TRIB2-specific autoreactive clonotypes. Autoreactive clonotypes were reported to be detected serially in the blood of the same patients and of different patients, but not in the blood of healthy controls. Numbers of sequenced blood memory CD4+ clonotypes were comparable, averaging around 40,000 in patients and roughly 35,000 in controls.

After removal of 0 bases from V and 5 bases from J, the junction retains 5 bases not matched to a gene. CDR1 and CDR2 are read off the germline V gene as MGHRA and YSYEKL. The cysteine opens and the phenylalanine closes a CDR3 of 15 amino acids. Only the CDR3 region is kept as DNA, spanning 45 bases read in frame from base 1. For TCR Vbeta sequencing, memory CD4+ T cells were sorted ex vivo from the peripheral blood of both healthy controls and narcolepsy patients. The library was obtained by the immunoSEQ multiplex PCR assay. Here the immuneACCESS table is served through TCRdb, limited to in-frame sequences with V and J called. Missing clones are a known gap in these copies; in checked studies unresolved V genes cover under half, and the rest lacks a known reason. For this sample the table gives roughly 30,000 clones, of which 81% were detected only once. Around 2% of the sample comes from the top ten.

This TCR derives from a human donor in good health. The sequenced sample consisted of memory (CD45RA-) CD4+ T cells from blood. This sample's cell subset or site label indicates: memory T cells sorted ex vivo from peripheral blood. The V and J genes are TRBV4-1 and TRBJ1-2, and TRBD1 matches 8 of the central bases. The CDR3 reads CASSQDRDRGYGYTF. The nucleotide sequence reads TGCGCCAGCAGCCAAGATCGTGACAGGGGATATGGCTACACCTTC.